This T cell receptor (beta chain) was recorded in a study of control samples from healthy donors and cancer patients. This clone was seen only a few times. Germline V gene data show CDR1 as SGHTA and CDR2 as FQGNSA. Trimming took off 5 bases at V and 3 bases at J, with 17 bases between the two ends. The CDR3 spans 15 residues. Clones were sequenced by immunoSEQ multiplex PCR, and TCRdb holds only the in-frame ones, with some missing. The sample includes around 22,000 clones, around 83% of them seen just once. The chain recombines TRBV7-2 with TRBJ2-7, with D unresolved. The specimen was PBMCs. The receptor's source is a man aged 55 to 70 with head and neck cancer. CDR3 sequence: CASSLQALGDYEQYF. Here the CDR3 DNA reads TGTGCCAGCAGCCTCCAGGCGCTTGGGGACTACGAGCAGTACTTC.